These 24 T cell receptor beta chains share one sample of origin, sequenced in a study of T cells in localized non-small cell lung cancer (dated by TCRdb to 2018 to 2021). The receptor library was made with the immunoSEQ multiplex PCR assay. TCRdb carries this immuneACCESS record with in-frame sequences only. Its versions omit some clonotypes, under half of them owing to an unresolved V gene in the studies checked, with the rest unexplained. This sample gives about 78,000 clones in total; roughly 81% of them show up just once. The top ten clones comprise approximately 3% of the sample. The sample consisted of peripheral blood, taken before any cancer treatment. The source is a man aged 40 to 70 with stage I lung adenocarcinoma.

V and J are TRBV12-5 and TRBJ2-7; 11 bases agree with TRBD1. J lost 3 bases, V lost 6 bases, and 7 bases had no gene match. Looked up from germline, CDR1 is LGHNT and CDR2 is FRNRAP. CDR3 length: 15 amino acids. CDR3 residues: CASGLGQGAIYEQYF. As DNA, the CDR3 is TGTGCTAGTGGCCTCGGACAGGGGGCTATCTACGAGCAGTACTTC.

The chain uses TRBV5-6 and TRBJ2-7, with TRBD2 identical over 8 bases. With 4 bases clipped from V and 3 bases from J, the junction kept 6 bases outside the gene matches. The V gene's germline CDR1 is SGHDT and CDR2 YYEEEE. The CDR3 is 14 amino acids. CDR3 sequence (DNA): TGTGCCAGCAGCCATACTAGCGGACACTACGAGCAGTACTTC. This codes for CASSHTSGHYEQYF.

The chain uses TRBV5-6 and TRBJ2-7, with a tentative D call TRBD2 (5 bases). V dropped 4 bases and J dropped 5 bases, with 22 bases sitting between them. The CDR3 spans 16 residues. From germline, CDR1 is SGHDT and CDR2 YYEEEE. The CDR3 bases are TGTGCCAGCAGCCCCCCAGACCCACTAGGAATCCACGAGCAGTACTTC. Translating gives CASSPPDPLGIHEQYF.

This clone was picked up a small number of times. This chain's CDR3 is CAYTNRGDQPQHF. DNA for the CDR3: TGTGCCTACACCAACAGGGGAGACCAGCCCCAGCATTTT. The chain uses TRBV30 and TRBJ1-5; 7 bases fit TRBD1. The CDR3 extends over 13 amino acids. Germline values: CDR1 GTSNPN, CDR2 SVGIG (reference sequence). The V gene end was trimmed by 7 bases and the J gene end by 7 bases; junction bases not matched to a gene: 10.

V gene TRBV11-2 combines with J gene TRBJ2-3; 10 nucleotides line up with TRBD2. Germline-derived CDR1 and CDR2 are SGHAT and FQNNGV. With 4 bases clipped from V and 3 bases from J, the junction kept 4 bases outside the gene matches. The CDR3 runs to 15 residues. The CDR3 bases are TGTGCCAGCAGCTCTAGCGGGGGAAGGACAGATACGCAGTATTTT. Translating it yields CASSSSGGRTDTQYF.

The V call is TRBV30, the J call TRBJ2-2; 10 bases match TRBD1. The J segment lost 0 bases and the V segment lost 8 bases, leaving 9 bases of the junction unmatched. CDR1 GTSNPN and CDR2 SVGIG come from the germline V gene (reference sequence). This CDR3 contains 16 residues. This CDR3 is CALRTGGGTNTGELFF. The CDR3 DNA reads TGTGCCCTCCGGACAGGGGGAGGTACGAACACCGGGGAGCTGTTTTTT.

The chain joins TRBV4-3 to TRBJ2-5, with 10 bases fitting TRBD2. Looked up from germline, CDR1 is LGHNA and CDR2 is YSLEER. Unmatched junction bases numbered 7, after V lost 4 bases and J lost 5 bases. The CDR3 has 15 residues. The CDR3 nucleotides are TGCGCCAGCAGCCGTTTAGCGGGGGGAGCGGAGACCCAGTACTTC. It translates to CASSRLAGGAETQYF.

J is TRBJ1-2 and V is TRBV5-6, with D perhaps TRBD1 (6 bases). The germline CDR1 and CDR2 sequences are SGHDT and YYEEEE. The ends were cut back, 0 bases at V and 5 bases at J, with 20 bases in the middle. The CDR3 loop spans 17 amino acids. This chain's CDR3 is CASSLAPPGQSKYGYTF. CDR3 sequence (DNA): TGTGCCAGCAGCTTGGCTCCCCCCGGACAGTCAAAATATGGCTACACCTTC.

The chain carries TRBV5-1 and TRBJ1-1, with 8 bases that match TRBD1. Trimming took 3 bases from V and 0 from J; bases not matched to a gene: 4. Germline V gene sequence: CDR1 SGHRS, CDR2 YFSETQ. The CDR3 contains 15 residues. CDR3 sequence: CASSSGTGMNTEAFF. The DNA of the CDR3 is TGCGCCAGCAGCTCAGGGACAGGAATGAACACTGAAGCTTTCTTT.

The V and J genes are TRBV5-4 and TRBJ1-3; TRBD1 matches at 8 bases. Germline-derived CDR1 and CDR2 are SGHNT and YYREEE (reference sequence). Unmatched junction bases numbered 2, after V lost 0 bases and J lost 0 bases. This CDR3 has 16 amino acids. The CDR3 DNA sequence: TGTGCCAGCAGCTTGGGGACAGGGAGCTCTGGAAACACCATATATTTT. Protein sequence: CASSLGTGSSGNTIYF. The full variable domain, rest sourced from reference TRBV5-4 and TRBJ1-3, is ETGVTQSPTHLIKTRGQQVTLRCSSQSGHNTVSWYQQALGQGPQFIFQYYREEENGRGNFPPRFSGLQFPNYSSELNVNALELDDSALYLCASSLGTGSSGNTIYFGEGSWLTVV.

The chain joins TRBV5-5 to TRBJ2-7, with 10 bases that match TRBD2. V shed 2 bases and J 6 bases; nucleotides not matched to a gene: 8. Germline values: CDR1 SGHKS, CDR2 YYEKEE (reference sequence). This CDR3 spans 15 amino acids. CDR3: CASSFHSSGRREQYF. CDR3 nucleotide sequence: TGTGCCAGCAGCTTCCACTCTAGCGGGAGACGCGAGCAGTACTTC.

This rearrangement joins TRBV27 to TRBJ1-2; a weak D match, TRBD1 (5 bases). Germline CDR1 and CDR2: MNHEY and SMNVEV (reference sequence). V was trimmed by 5 bases and J by 2 bases, leaving 9 bases between them. This CDR3 spans 13 amino acids. CDR3 nucleotide sequence: TGTGCCAGCAGTCGACAGTCAAACTATGGCTACACCTTC. Its protein is CASSRQSNYGYTF.

The V and J genes are TRBV30 and TRBJ1-6; no firm D call. This CDR3 has 13 residues. Germline CDR1 is GTSNPN and CDR2 is SVGIG (reference sequence). V was trimmed by 4 bases and J by 8 bases, leaving 12 bases between them. The CDR3 loop is CAWKTDPYSPLHF. The CDR3, as DNA: TGTGCCTGGAAGACGGATCCTTATTCACCCCTCCACTTT.

The chain joins TRBV4-3 to TRBJ1-5; D is unresolved. V was cut by 0 bases and J by 1 base, with 10 bases left in between. Germline V gives CDR1 LGHNA, CDR2 YSLEER. This CDR3 spans 16 amino acids. The CDR3 here is CASSQDWAGSNQPQHF. CDR3 sequence (DNA): TGCGCCAGCAGCCAAGATTGGGCCGGGAGCAATCAGCCCCAGCATTTT.

The J gene is TRBJ2-3, the V gene TRBV5-6; 9 bases align to TRBD1. CDR1 SGHDT and CDR2 YYEEEE come from the germline V gene. V lost 4 bases to trimming and J lost 4 bases; unmatched junction nucleotides: 7. The CDR3 loop spans 15 amino acids. The CDR3 DNA sequence: TGTGCCAGCAGCCCAGGGACAGGGAGTGCAGATACGCAGTATTTT. Protein: CASSPGTGSADTQYF.

The chain recombines TRBV27 with TRBJ1-2; D gene unclear. This CDR3 is 17 amino acids long. V gave up 2 bases and J gave up 4 bases, with 20 bases separating them. Per germline, CDR1 MNHEY and CDR2 SMNVEV (reference sequence). In nucleotides, the CDR3 is TGTGCCAGCAGTTTAAGTCTGCCAGAGCTAAGCGTCTATGGCTACACCTTC. Its translation: CASSLSLPELSVYGYTF.

The chain joins TRBV29-1 to TRBJ2-1; no clear D gene. The germline CDR1 and CDR2 sequences are SQVTM and ANQGSEA. Trimming cost V 7 bases and J 5 bases, with 9 bases left between them. There are 11 residues in the CDR3. For the CDR3, the DNA is TGCAGCGCTGTCCGGGACAATGAGCAGTTCTTC. Its protein product is CSAVRDNEQFF.

The gene calls are TRBV10-3 and TRBJ2-2, with 12 bases matching TRBD2. V shed 4 bases, J shed 5 bases, and the junction held 5 bases outside the gene matches. CDR1 is ENHRY and CDR2 is SYGVKD in the germline V gene. The CDR3 is 16 residues long. The CDR3 DNA is TGTGCCATCAGTGGTAGACTAGCGGGGGCGACCGGGGAGCTGTTTTTT. Amino acids: CAISGRLAGATGELFF.

The chain combines TRBV27 with TRBJ2-5; D perhaps matches TRBD1 (5 bases). CDR3 length equals 15 residues. V lost 6 bases and J 0 bases, leaving 14 bases between the germline ends. Germline CDR1 is MNHEY and CDR2 is SMNVEV (reference sequence). The CDR3 here is CASRILGRDQETQYF. CDR3 DNA: TGTGCCAGCAGGATTCTTGGCAGGGACCAAGAGACCCAGTACTTC.

V usage is TRBV6-1 and J usage is TRBJ2-2; 7 nucleotides align to TRBD1. V was clipped by 7 bases and J by 1 base; unmatched bases: 3. The CDR3 is 14 residues long. Germline V gene lookup returns CDR1 MNHNS and CDR2 SASEGT. The CDR3 sequence: CASTQGENTGELFF. The CDR3 coding sequence is TGTGCCAGCACCCAGGGGGAGAACACCGGGGAGCTGTTTTTT.

The chain recombines TRBV5-6 with TRBJ2-5; tentative D call: TRBD1 (5 bases). Trimming stripped 3 bases from V and 2 bases from J, with 14 bases between. The CDR3 is made up of 15 amino acids. CDR1 is SGHDT, CDR2 YYEEEE, per germline. For the CDR3, the DNA is TGTGCCAGCAGCTCGAGGCCGGACATTCAAGAGACCCAGTACTTC. It is translated as CASSSRPDIQETQYF. The variable domain in full, completed from reference TRBV5-6 and TRBJ2-5, reads DAGVTQSPTHLIKTRGQQVTLRCSPKSGHDTVSWYQQALGQGPQFIFQYYEEEERQRGNFPDRFSGHQFPNYSSELNVNALLLGDSALYLCASSSRPDIQETQYFGPGTRLLVL.

The chain has TRBV9 and TRBJ2-3, with D perhaps matching TRBD1 (6 bases). With 4 bases removed from V and 3 bases from J, the gap between germline ends came to 9 bases. The length of the CDR3 is 13 residues. Per the germline V gene, CDR1 is SGDLS and CDR2 is YYNGEE. The CDR3 region has the DNA TGTGCCAGCAGCATCCAGGGGACAGATACGCAGTATTTT. This sequence encodes CASSIQGTDTQYF.

The genes are TRBV5-1 and TRBJ1-3, with 7 bases fitting TRBD1. Losses at the gene ends were 1 base for V and 2 bases for J; bases not matched to a gene: 3. The CDR3 sequence is 15 residues long. Germline V CDR1 and CDR2: SGHRS, YFSETQ. Here the CDR3 DNA reads TGCGCCAGCAGCTTGCGACAGGGACCTGGAAACACCATATATTTT. The encoded protein is CASSLRQGPGNTIYF.

The chain couples TRBV5-4 to TRBJ2-1; D is unresolved. CDR1 SGHNT and CDR2 YYREEE come from the germline V gene (reference sequence). V lost 5 bases and J lost 5, with 20 bases in between. The CDR3 has 16 amino acids. In DNA, the CDR3 is TGTGCCAGCAGTCCGGAGCCGGTTAAGCTAGACAATGAGCAGTTCTTC. This sequence encodes CASSPEPVKLDNEQFF.